This T cell receptor (beta chain) was captured in a study of cytomegalovirus exposure and HLA in healthy donors. Whole-study findings and limits: Segments of the TCR beta V type were, in most cases, productive about 87% or about 30% of the time in an earlier analysis. Reports state that TCR beta sequences accurately predicted most subjects' HLA-A and HLA-B alleles.

Primers for the PCR totalled 60 Vbeta and 13 Jbeta. The repertoire was sequenced with immunoSEQ multiplex PCR; TCRdb's copy has only in-frame clones and lacks some. The sample has over 90,000 clones, around 78% seen once. Worth noting for this clone: Its antigen remains unidentified.

This CDR3 region has 15 residues. Looked up from germline, CDR1 is MNHEY and CDR2 is SVGAGI. Unmatched junction bases numbered 8, after V lost 5 bases and J lost 7 bases. The TCR sequence derives from a man aged 35 to 55 in good health and CMV-seronegative. The sequenced sample was PBMCs. This chain uses TRBV6-5 with TRBJ2-2; TRBD1 aligns across 9 bases. CDR3 sequence reads: CASSRGQGMGGELFF. CDR3 bases: TGTGCCAGCAGTCGGGGACAGGGTATGGGCGGGGAGCTGTTTTTT.